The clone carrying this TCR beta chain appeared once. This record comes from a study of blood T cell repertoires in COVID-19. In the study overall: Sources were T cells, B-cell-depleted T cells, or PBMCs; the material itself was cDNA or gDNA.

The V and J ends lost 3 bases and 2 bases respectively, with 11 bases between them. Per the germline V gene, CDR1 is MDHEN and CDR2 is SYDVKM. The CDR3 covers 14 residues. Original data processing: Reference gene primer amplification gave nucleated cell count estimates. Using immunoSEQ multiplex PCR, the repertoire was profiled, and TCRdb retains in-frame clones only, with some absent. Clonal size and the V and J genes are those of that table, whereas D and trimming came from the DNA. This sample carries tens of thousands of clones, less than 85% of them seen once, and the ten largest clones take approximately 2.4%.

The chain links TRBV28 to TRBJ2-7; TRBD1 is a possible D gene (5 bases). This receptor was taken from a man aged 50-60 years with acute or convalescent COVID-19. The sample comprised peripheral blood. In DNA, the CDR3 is TGTGCCAGCAGTTTCCTTTCCAGGGCCTACGAGCAGTACTTC. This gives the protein CASSFLSRAYEQYF.